The rows below give T cell receptor beta chains drawn from one sample of a study of response to subunit inactivated influenza vaccine. In TCRdb, the RT-PCR reads were re-called with MiXCR into one record per CDR3 protein. The table shows fewer than 400,000 distinct CDR3 sequences, with 20% to 25% occurring only once. This specimen was PBMCs from blood, taken 21 months after vaccination. The receptors stem from a man aged 45-69 years who received an inactivated influenza vaccine. Each CDR3 is given without its conserved first and last residue.

v_call | cdr3_aa
TRBV27 | ASSLSHRGGDTGELF
TRBV7-9 | ASSLVISGNTEAF
TRBV4-1 | ASSQEEAGRNQPQH
TRBV11-2 | ASSLAPTGGNTIY
TRBV19 | ASSMGDRVGEKLF
TRBV5-1 | ASSLGYAYEQY
TRBV7-9 | ASRSPGSGELF
TRBV10-3 | AISESDRDNQPQH
TRBV6-5 | ASSYSLGNTEAF
TRBV5-1 | ASTSPDRGVDGYT
TRBV20-1 | SALRGRDSNQPQH
TRBV28 | ASSSHQGVQPQH
TRBV28 | ASTDALGYEQY
TRBV6-1 | ASRSGDRGYGYT
TRBV20-1 | SARDAGRGRVNGYT
TRBV7-2 | ASSYSGGATEQF
TRBV27 | ASSCPVPKDPPLH
TRBV20-1 | SGLVLAANEQF
TRBV5-6 | ASSHSAESNEQF
TRBV2 | ASSEGTEGGFTEAF
TRBV29-1 | SVAPGLETQY
TRBV12-3/TRBV12-4 | ASSFLGRGRGGSGYT
TRBV4-2 | ASSPRTSGSRSTDTQY
TRBV6-2/TRBV6-3 | ASIGMNTEAF
TRBV29-1 | SVLGSRPYEQY
TRBV20-1 | SAKGREDTQY